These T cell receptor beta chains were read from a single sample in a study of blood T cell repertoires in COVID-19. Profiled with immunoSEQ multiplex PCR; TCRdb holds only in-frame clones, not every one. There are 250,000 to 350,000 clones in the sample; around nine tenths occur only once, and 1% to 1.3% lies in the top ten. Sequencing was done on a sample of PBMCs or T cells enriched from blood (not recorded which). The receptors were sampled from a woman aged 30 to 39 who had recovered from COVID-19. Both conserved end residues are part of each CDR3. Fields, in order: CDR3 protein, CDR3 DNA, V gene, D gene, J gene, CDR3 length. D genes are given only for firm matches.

CDR3 protein: CASSQDPPREGGEQYF; CDR3 DNA: TGCGCCAGCAGCCAAGATCCCCCGCGGGAGGGGGGCGAGCAGTACTTC; V gene: TRBV4-3; D gene: TRBD2; J gene: TRBJ2-7; CDR3 length: 16
CDR3 protein: CASSSGVRATNEKLFF; CDR3 DNA: TGTGCCAGCAGCTCAGGGGTACGGGCAACTAATGAAAAACTGTTTTTT; V gene: TRBV28; D gene: -; J gene: TRBJ1-4; CDR3 length: 16
CDR3 protein: CASSATGSNQPQHF; CDR3 DNA: TGTGCCAGCAGCGCTACAGGAAGCAATCAGCCCCAGCATTTT; V gene: TRBV2; D gene: -; J gene: TRBJ1-5; CDR3 length: 14
CDR3 protein: CASILGNEQYF; CDR3 DNA: TGTGCCAGCATCCTCGGGAACGAGCAGTACTTC; V gene: TRBV2; D gene: -; J gene: TRBJ2-7; CDR3 length: 11
CDR3 protein: CSGDRDGEAFF; CDR3 DNA: TGCAGCGGGGACAGGGACGGTGAAGCTTTCTTT; V gene: TRBV29-1; D gene: TRBD1; J gene: TRBJ1-1; CDR3 length: 11
CDR3 protein: CASSRGQGAYGYTF; CDR3 DNA: TGTGCCAGCAGCAGGGGACAGGGGGCCTATGGCTACACCTTC; V gene: TRBV7-2; D gene: TRBD1; J gene: TRBJ1-2; CDR3 length: 14
CDR3 protein: CASSYSWTGGTDTQYF; CDR3 DNA: TGTGCCAGCAGTTACTCGTGGACAGGGGGTACAGATACGCAGTATTTT; V gene: TRBV6-2/TRBV6-3; D gene: TRBD1; J gene: TRBJ2-3; CDR3 length: 16
CDR3 protein: CASSQSSLTGNTEAFF; CDR3 DNA: TGTGCCAGCAGTCAGTCCAGCTTGACAGGGAACACTGAAGCTTTCTTT; V gene: TRBV6-2/TRBV6-3; D gene: -; J gene: TRBJ1-1; CDR3 length: 16
CDR3 protein: CASSLTGVREQYF; CDR3 DNA: TGTGCCAGCAGTTTAACCGGGGTGCGGGAGCAGTACTTC; V gene: TRBV12-3/TRBV12-4; D gene: -; J gene: TRBJ2-7; CDR3 length: 13
CDR3 protein: CASRTRGQGYGYTF; CDR3 DNA: TGTGCCAGCAGAACCCGAGGTCAGGGCTATGGCTACACCTTC; V gene: TRBV11-2; D gene: -; J gene: TRBJ1-2; CDR3 length: 14
CDR3 protein: CASSLLAGGTGEQYF; CDR3 DNA: TGTGCCAGCAGTTTACTGGCGGGAGGTACAGGCGAGCAGTACTTC; V gene: TRBV27; D gene: TRBD2; J gene: TRBJ2-7; CDR3 length: 15
CDR3 protein: CASSDVNSHYGYTF; CDR3 DNA: TGTGCCAGCAGTGATGTTAACAGCCATTATGGCTACACCTTC; V gene: TRBV2; D gene: -; J gene: TRBJ1-2; CDR3 length: 14